Shown below are 17 T cell receptor beta chains from a single sample sequenced in a study of early stage breast cancer tumors. Method: immunoSEQ multiplex PCR; TCRdb's copy keeps in-frame clones and lacks some. Among fewer than 30,000 clones listed, 75% to 85% were seen once. The sequenced sample was blood. The receptors originated from a person in their sixties with breast cancer.

A remark on this clone: This sample also contains other DNA sequences that code for the same CDR3. The genes are TRBV29-1 and TRBJ2-7, with 11 bases matching TRBD2. Germline assignment: CDR1 SQVTM and CDR2 ANQGSEA. The CDR3 runs to 13 residues. Losses at the gene ends were 6 bases for V and 4 bases for J; bases not matched to a gene: 5. This chain's CDR3 is CSVGTSGFYEQYF. The CDR3, as DNA: TGCAGCGTGGGGACTAGCGGCTTTTACGAGCAGTACTTC.

The chain links TRBV5-1 to TRBJ1-2; 9 nucleotides align to TRBD1. Losses at the gene ends were 1 base for V and 2 bases for J; bases not matched to a gene: 3. Germline CDR1 SGHRS, CDR2 YFSETQ. The CDR3 consists of 15 residues. The CDR3 DNA reads TGCGCCAGCAGCTTGCGGACAGGGGAAAACTATGGCTACACCTTC. This translates into CASSLRTGENYGYTF.

The rearrangement joins TRBV5-4 to TRBJ1-2, with 7 bases aligning to TRBD1. This CDR3 spans 14 amino acids. Germline CDR1 is SGHNT and CDR2 is YYREEE (reference sequence). V lost 4 bases, J lost 2 bases, and 5 bases stayed unmatched. The CDR3 coding sequence is TGTGCCAGCAGCCCGCCGGGACAGAACTATGGCTACACCTTC. Amino acids: CASSPPGQNYGYTF.

The J gene is TRBJ2-7, the V gene TRBV5-1, with 9 bases identical to TRBD2. J lost 4 bases, V lost 0 bases, and 8 bases had no gene match. Germline V CDR1 and CDR2: SGHRS, YFSETQ. CDR3 size: 16 residues. Written as DNA, the CDR3 is TGCGCCAGCAGCTTGGACGTGGCAGCGGGAGGTTACGAGCAGTACTTC. Translating it yields CASSLDVAAGGYEQYF.

J is TRBJ2-7 and V is TRBV28, with TRBD2 as a possible D gene (5 bases). V was shortened by 2 bases and J by 0 bases, with 11 bases between the two germline ends. The CDR3 has 15 amino acids. Germline V gene sequence: CDR1 MDHEN, CDR2 SYDVKM. The DNA for the CDR3 is TGTGCCAGCAGTTTAAGTAGCGCCACCTCCTACGAGCAGTACTTC. It codes for CASSLSSATSYEQYF.

This clone has a single count. This chain joins TRBV6-5 and TRBJ1-1; possible D gene TRBD1, 6 bases. The CDR3 covers 15 residues. Trimming left V 3 bases short and J 6 bases short, with 17 bases between. The germline gives CDR1 MNHEY, CDR2 SVGAGI. This chain's CDR3 is CASSYLAPRGAEAFF. CDR3 nucleotides: TGTGCCAGCAGTTATTTGGCACCCAGGGGAGCTGAAGCTTTCTTT.

This rearrangement joins TRBV29-1 to TRBJ2-5; a weak D match, TRBD2 (6 bases). Trimming left V 4 bases short and J 5 bases short, with 17 bases between. The CDR3 contains 14 residues. Germline V lookup: CDR1 SQVTM, CDR2 ANQGSEA. The CDR3 DNA reads TGCAGCGTTGGAAGGACGGAGGGCGGCGAGACCCAGTACTTC. Its translation: CSVGRTEGGETQYF.

V usage is TRBV29-1 and J usage is TRBJ1-1; unclear D gene. Between the trimmed V and J ends, which lost 2 bases and 1 base, there was a span of 5 bases. CDR1 SQVTM and CDR2 ANQGSEA come from the germline V gene. The CDR3 runs to 12 residues. CDR3 sequence: CSVERANTEAFF. DNA of the CDR3: TGCAGCGTTGAAAGAGCGAACACTGAAGCTTTCTTT.

This chain links TRBV7-7 with TRBJ2-7, with D maybe TRBD1 (7 bases). In germline, CDR1 is SSHAT, CDR2 FNYEAQ (reference sequence). This CDR3 comprises 17 residues. V was cut by 1 base and J by 3 bases, with 19 bases left in between. The CDR3 sequence is CASSLVGGGTEGYEQYF. The DNA of the CDR3 is TGTGCCAGCAGCTTAGTAGGAGGGGGGACAGAAGGCTACGAGCAGTACTTC.

V is TRBV7-2 and J is TRBJ2-3, with 9 bases that match TRBD2. The CDR3 spans 16 residues. Germline V gene sequence: CDR1 SGHTA, CDR2 FQGNSA. V lost 4 bases to trimming and J lost 2 bases; unmatched junction nucleotides: 7. The CDR3 DNA reads TGTGCCAGCAGCTCCCCCAGACTAGCGGTCACAGATACGCAGTATTTT. This gives the protein CASSSPRLAVTDTQYF.

Only one count was recorded for this clone. Written as DNA, the CDR3 is TGTGCCAGCAGCTTACTAGGCTATGGCTACACCTTC. Its translation is CASSLLGYGYTF. This chain joins TRBV7-2 and TRBJ1-2; D is ambiguous. Per the germline V gene, CDR1 is SGHTA and CDR2 is FQGNSA. V was pared by 2 bases and J by 4 bases, with 5 bases between. This CDR3 is built from 12 residues. Full variable domain (missing parts from reference TRBV7-2 and TRBJ1-2): GAGVSQSPSNKVTEKGKDVELRCDPISGHTALYWYRQSLGQGLEFLIYFQGNSAPDKSGLPSDRFSAERTGGSVSTLTIQRTQQEDSAVYLCASSLLGYGYTFGSGTRLTVV.

V gene TRBV7-8 combines with J gene TRBJ2-5; 8 bases are a match to TRBD1. Trimming took 4 bases from V and 5 from J; bases not matched to a gene: 9. CDR1 and CDR2 (germline): SGHVS, FQNEAQ. This CDR3 region has 15 residues. CDR3 sequence reads: CASSYRTGRGETQYF. Here the CDR3 DNA reads TGTGCCAGCAGCTATCGGACAGGGCGGGGCGAGACCCAGTACTTC.

The CDR3 nucleotides read TGCGCCAGCAGCCAAGCGCATTCTGGGGCTAACACCGGGGAGCTGTTTTTT. Translating gives CASSQAHSGANTGELFF. The chain combines TRBV4-3 with TRBJ2-2, with D possibly TRBD1 on 5 matching bases. V was cut by 1 base and J by 2 bases, with 14 bases left in between. Germline CDR1 and CDR2: LGHNA and YSLEER. The CDR3 totals 17 residues.

This clone was recorded once. The rearrangement uses TRBV5-1 and TRBJ1-4, with 7 bases identical to TRBD1. Germline lookup yields CDR1 SGHRS and CDR2 YFSETQ. V dropped 4 bases and J dropped 8; count of bases not matched to a gene: 8. CDR3 length: 14 amino acids. The CDR3 DNA reads TGCGCCAGCAGCCTTCGACAGGGTGGGGAAAAACTGTTTTTT. It yields the protein CASSLRQGGEKLFF.

This chain uses TRBV4-2 with TRBJ1-3; D unresolved. Trimming left V 1 base short and J 8 bases short, with 9 bases between. The CDR3 extends over 13 amino acids. In germline, CDR1 is LGHNA, CDR2 YNFKEQ. This chain's CDR3 is CASSQGEGDTIYF. The CDR3 bases are TGTGCCAGCAGCCAAGGGGAGGGTGACACCATATATTTT.

The chain employs TRBV7-2 and TRBJ2-6; no definite D call. CDR1 is SGHTA and CDR2 is FQGNSA in the germline V gene. The CDR3 runs 16 residues. V was clipped by 2 bases and J by 0 bases, with 8 bases between them. CDR3 region: CASSLMPDSGANVLTF. CDR3 DNA: TGTGCCAGCAGCTTAATGCCAGACTCTGGGGCCAACGTCCTGACTTTC.

The chain links TRBV14 to TRBJ2-7, with a weak D call TRBD1 (6 bases). The CDR3 spans 13 residues. V was trimmed by 5 bases and J by 8 bases, leaving 16 bases between them. The germline V gene encodes CDR1 SGHDN and CDR2 FVKESK. The CDR3 nucleotides read TGTGCCAGCAGCAAGACAGGATTTACGAAGCAGTACTTC. Translated, it gives CASSKTGFTKQYF.